These 19 T cell receptor beta chains were all obtained from the same sample, sequenced in a study of cytomegalovirus exposure and HLA in healthy donors (dated by TCRdb to the late 2010s). The method was the immunoSEQ multiplex PCR assay. A mixture of 60 forward primers for TCR Vbeta segments and 13 reverse primers for TCR Jbeta segments was used in the multiplex PCR. This is the immuneACCESS table as TCRdb keeps it, with only in-frame sequences that have V and J called. A part of the clones is gone; compared with another copy, unresolved V genes explain less than half, and the rest is unexplained. The data table for this sample lists 100,000 to 150,000 clones. The biggest ten clones account for 1.7% of the sample. The sequencing sample was made of PBMCs. The receptors were sampled from a man between 18 and 29 years old in good health and CMV-seronegative.

V is TRBV7-6 and J is TRBJ2-5; a possible D gene is TRBD1 (6 bases). Germline assignment: CDR1 SGHVS and CDR2 FNYEAQ. This CDR3 is built from 17 residues. V lost 2 bases and J lost 2, with 18 bases in between. Here the CDR3 DNA reads TGTGCCAGCAGCTTACCTCGTGTGACAGGCCCTCAAGAGACCCAGTACTTC. This codes for CASSLPRVTGPQETQYF.

The chain carries TRBV19 and TRBJ1-2; D is ambiguous. V was clipped by 5 bases and J by 0 bases, with 4 bases between them. The germline V gene has CDR1 LNHDA and CDR2 SQIVND (reference sequence). This CDR3 spans 12 amino acids. The CDR3 DNA is TGTGCCAGTAGTCGGGCTAACTATGGCTACACCTTC. This encodes CASSRANYGYTF. Drawing the rest from reference TRBV19 and TRBJ1-2, the complete variable domain is DGGITQSPKYLFRKEGQNVTLSCEQNLNHDAMYWYRQDPGQGLRLIYYSQIVNDFQKGDIAEGYSVSREKKESFPLTVTSAQKNPTAFYLCASSRANYGYTFGSGTRLTVV.

V usage is TRBV28 and J usage is TRBJ1-1, with D possibly matching TRBD1 (5 bases). V was shortened by 5 bases and J by 4 bases, with 14 bases between the two germline ends. CDR1 is MDHEN, CDR2 SYDVKM, per germline. The CDR3 consists of 14 residues. As DNA, the CDR3 is TGTGCCAGCAGTCCGGTACAGGTTCGCACTGAAGCTTTCTTT. Translated: CASSPVQVRTEAFF.

The rearrangement joins TRBV2 to TRBJ2-2; no definite D call. CDR1 SNHLY and CDR2 FYNNEI come from the germline V gene. V lost 8 bases and J 6 bases, leaving 13 bases between the germline ends. The CDR3 has 13 residues. CDR3 nucleotides: TGTGCCAGCGGAGTGCCGTTTGCCGGGGAGCTGTTTTTT. This encodes CASGVPFAGELFF.

The chain uses TRBV11-3 and TRBJ2-5, with TRBD1 identical over 7 bases. The V segment lost 4 bases and the J segment 2 bases; nucleotides outside the gene matches: 7. This CDR3 is 15 amino acids long. Germline V gives CDR1 SGHNT, CDR2 YENEEA. The CDR3 coding sequence is TGTGCCAGCAGCTCTATGACAGGGATTCAAGAGACCCAGTACTTC. Protein product: CASSSMTGIQETQYF.

The rearrangement joins TRBV11-2 to TRBJ1-3, with D perhaps matching TRBD1 (6 bases). Germline V gives CDR1 SGHAT, CDR2 FQNNGV. The CDR3 has 17 amino acids. V was cut by 0 bases and J by 0 bases, with 12 bases left in between. In DNA, the CDR3 is TGTGCCAGCAGCTTAGATCTAGGGGGATACTCTGGAAACACCATATATTTT. Protein: CASSLDLGGYSGNTIYF.

CDR3 region: CASSSQDSTEQYF. CDR3 DNA sequence: TGTGCCAGCAGCTCACAAGACAGTACGGAGCAGTACTTC. The chain joins TRBV7-3 to TRBJ2-7, with D perhaps matching TRBD1 (5 bases). CDR1 and CDR2 from the germline V gene are SGHTA and FQGTGA. CDR3 length: 13 amino acids. With 4 bases removed from V and 7 bases from J, the gap between germline ends came to 14 bases.

This chain uses TRBV10-3 with TRBJ2-7; TRBD1 might be the D (6 bases). V was shortened by 10 bases and J by 2 bases, with 12 bases between the two germline ends. Per germline, CDR1 ENHRY and CDR2 SYGVKD. The CDR3 consists of 12 residues. The CDR3 bases are TGTGCCACAGCCGGGGACACCTACGAGCAGTACTTC. Its protein product is CATAGDTYEQYF.

CDR3 sequence reads: CASKTPTSGGWQPQHF. The CDR3 bases are TGTGCCAGCAAGACCCCCACCAGTGGGGGCTGGCAGCCCCAGCATTTT. The rearrangement uses TRBV28 and TRBJ1-5; tentatively, D is TRBD1 (6 bases). V lost 7 bases to trimming and J lost 7 bases, with 23 bases between them. Per the germline V gene, CDR1 is MDHEN and CDR2 is SYDVKM. The CDR3 sequence is 16 residues long. The whole variable domain, filled in from reference TRBV28 and TRBJ1-5, reads DVKVTQSSRYLVKRTGEKVFLECVQDMDHENMFWYRQDPGLGLRLIYFSYDVKMKEKGDIPEGYSVSREKKERFSLILESASTNQTSMYLCASKTPTSGGWQPQHFGDGTRLSIL.

The V and J genes are TRBV11-2 and TRBJ1-5; D is uncertain. The germline V gene has CDR1 SGHAT and CDR2 FQNNGV. The ends were cut back, 0 bases at V and 7 bases at J, with 7 bases in the middle. The CDR3 consists of 13 residues. The CDR3 bases are TGTGCCAGCAGCTTAGACCCGAGACAGCCCCAGCATTTT. It specifies CASSLDPRQPQHF.

V is TRBV6-5 and J is TRBJ2-7, with D perhaps TRBD1 (5 bases). The CDR3 extends over 15 amino acids. The V gene's germline CDR1 is MNHEY and CDR2 SVGAGI. Trimming removed 0 bases from V and 6 bases from J, with 15 bases in between. CDR3 bases: TGTGCCAGCAGTTACTCGAATCAGGGCCGGAGCGAGCAGTACTTC. Translated: CASSYSNQGRSEQYF.

The rearrangement links TRBV7-3 to TRBJ2-7, with D possibly TRBD2 on 6 matching bases. Germline CDR1 is SGHTA and CDR2 is FQGTGA. The CDR3 has 15 residues. The V and J ends lost 2 bases and 4 bases respectively, with 15 bases between them. The DNA of the CDR3 is TGTGCCAGCAGCTTACGTCCCGGGACTGAATACGAGCAGTACTTC. Amino acid sequence: CASSLRPGTEYEQYF.

The chain joins TRBV30 to TRBJ2-3, with D perhaps TRBD1 (6 bases). CDR3 length: 12 amino acids. Germline V gene lookup returns CDR1 GTSNPN and CDR2 SVGIG (reference sequence). V lost 4 bases to trimming and J lost 6 bases, with 11 bases between them. CDR3 coding DNA: TGTGCCTGGAACAGGGTAAGGGATACGCAGTATTTT. Translating it yields CAWNRVRDTQYF.

The rearrangement links TRBV11-3 to TRBJ1-1; 7 bases are a match to TRBD1. Germline trimming cut 5 bases from V and 4 bases from J; bases unmatched to any gene: 7. Germline CDR1 is SGHNT and CDR2 is YENEEA. CDR3 length equals 14 residues. The DNA for the CDR3 is TGTGCCAGCAGCGTAAACAGGGGACGCACTGAAGCTTTCTTT. Residues: CASSVNRGRTEAFF. Full variable domain (missing parts from reference TRBV11-3 and TRBJ1-1): EAGVVQSPRYKIIEKKQPVAFWCNPISGHNTLYWYLQNLGQGPELLIRYENEEAVDDSQLPKDRFSAERLKGVDSTLKIQPAELGDSAVYLCASSVNRGRTEAFFGQGTRLTVV.

The CDR3 protein is CASSPDIYNEQFF. The CDR3 region has the DNA TGTGCCAGCAGCCCCGACATCTACAATGAGCAGTTCTTC. The rearrangement joins TRBV7-7 to TRBJ2-1, with no clear D. Trimming left V 5 bases short and J 3 bases short, with 8 bases between. Germline lookup yields CDR1 SSHAT and CDR2 FNYEAQ (reference sequence). This CDR3 comprises 13 residues.

This sequence joins TRBV4-3 and TRBJ2-7; D is possibly TRBD2 (6 bases). V was clipped by 1 base and J by 0 bases, with 10 bases between them. The CDR3 length is 15 residues. Germline CDR1 reads LGHNA; CDR2 reads YSLEER. The CDR3 nucleotides read TGCGCCAGCAGCCAAGGGGCGGGGAGCTCCTACGAGCAGTACTTC. Protein: CASSQGAGSSYEQYF.

The rearrangement joins TRBV9 to TRBJ1-2; the D is unclear. V lost 1 base and J lost 8, with 9 bases in between. Looked up from germline, CDR1 is SGDLS and CDR2 is YYNGEE. The length of the CDR3 is 12 residues. CDR3 loop: CASSVLSRGYTF. As DNA, the CDR3 is TGTGCCAGCAGCGTACTGAGCCGCGGCTACACCTTC.

The chain has TRBV5-4 and TRBJ2-1, with 8 bases fitting TRBD2. This CDR3 has 15 amino acids. Trimming removed 5 bases from V and 10 bases from J; junction bases left unmatched: 14. The germline CDR1 and CDR2 sequences are SGHNT and YYREEE (reference sequence). CDR3 sequence (DNA): TGTGCCAGCAGAAAAGGAGCGGGAGTCCTCACGGAGCAGTTCTTC. Its protein product is CASRKGAGVLTEQFF.

The J gene is TRBJ2-3, the V gene TRBV7-2; 12 bases align to TRBD2. The CDR3 runs 15 residues. Germline CDR1 and CDR2: SGHTA and FQGNSA. V shed 2 bases and J 14 bases; nucleotides not matched to a gene: 11. CDR3 DNA: TGTGCCAGCAGCTTAAGGCGGACTAGCGGGACGGTGGGGTATTTT. Amino acid sequence: CASSLRRTSGTVGYF.